This TCR beta chain was documented in a study of vaccination effects on CD4 cells after COVID-19. Study results and limitations: The study had few convalescent patients and no early post-infection timepoints. Convalescent post-vaccine spike-reactive clones were mostly newly vaccine-induced. Clones induced by infection and by vaccine showed marked clonal contraction late after vaccination.

This clone appeared a single time. Its target is not known. Generated by immunoSEQ multiplex PCR, the TCRdb table keeps only in-frame clones and is missing some. Altogether roughly 17,000 clones are present, around 76% being singletons, with the ten largest covering approximately 15%. In the ViraFEST assay, antigen-specific CD4+ clonotypes were identified by expansion after peptide-pool stimulation. Cultured cells yielded isolated CD4+ T cells after 10 days. This individual tested PCR-positive for SARS-CoV-2 infection between March and December 2020. Culturing of a few million PBMC per well took place with roughly 10 IU/ml IL-2 and about 10 ug/ml peptides. This CDR3 spans 16 amino acids. Germline V CDR1 and CDR2: SGHRS, YFSETQ. Between the trimmed V and J ends, which lost 0 bases and 0 bases, there was a span of 10 bases.

This TCR came from a human donor who had a prior SARS-CoV-2 infection. Material: CD4+ T cells from PBMCs cultured with SARS-CoV-2 spike peptides, obtained before COVID-19 vaccination. The chain is built from TRBV5-1 and TRBJ2-1; D is tentatively TRBD1 or TRBD2 (5 bases each). For the CDR3, the DNA is TGCGCCAGCAGCTTGGCGTCGGGGCGCTCCTACAATGAGCAGTTCTTC. This codes for CASSLASGRSYNEQFF.